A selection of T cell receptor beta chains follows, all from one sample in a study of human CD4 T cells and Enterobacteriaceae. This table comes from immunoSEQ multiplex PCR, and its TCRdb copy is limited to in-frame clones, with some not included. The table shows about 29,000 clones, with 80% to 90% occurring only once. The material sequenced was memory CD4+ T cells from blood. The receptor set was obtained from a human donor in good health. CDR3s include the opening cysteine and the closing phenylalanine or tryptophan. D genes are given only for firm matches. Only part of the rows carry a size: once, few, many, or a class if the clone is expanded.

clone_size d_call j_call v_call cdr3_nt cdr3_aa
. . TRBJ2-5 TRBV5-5 TGTGCCAGCAGCTTGGACCCCCTGGAGACCCAGTACTTC CASSLDPLETQYF
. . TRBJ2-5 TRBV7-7 TGTGCCAGCAGCCCGGACAGTCGAGAGACCCAGTACTTC CASSPDSRETQYF
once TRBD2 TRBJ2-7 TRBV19 TGTGCCAGTAGTCTAGCGGGCGGAGTCGAGCAGTACTTC CASSLAGGVEQYF
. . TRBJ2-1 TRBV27 TGTGCCATTAGGGAAGAGGGTCGCCATGAGCAGTTCTTC CAIREEGRHEQFF
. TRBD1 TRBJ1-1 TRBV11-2 TGTGCCAGCAGCTTAGTTTATTCCAGGGGGCCCACTGAAGCTTTCTTT CASSLVYSRGPTEAFF
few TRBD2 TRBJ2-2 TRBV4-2 TGTGCCAGCAGCCAGAGGACTAGCGGGAGTTTAGACACCGGGGAGCTGTTTTTT CASSQRTSGSLDTGELFF
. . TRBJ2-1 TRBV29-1 TGCAGCGTTACCCGGGGCGCTGCCTACAATGAGCAGTTCTTC CSVTRGAAYNEQFF
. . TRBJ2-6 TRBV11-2 TGTGCCAGCAGCTTAGGGCGAGGAGGTGGCGCTGGGGCCAACGTCCTGACTTTC CASSLGRGGGAGANVLTF
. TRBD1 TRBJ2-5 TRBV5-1 TGCGCCAGCAGCGCACAGGGGGGAGCAGAGACCCAGTACTTC CASSAQGGAETQYF
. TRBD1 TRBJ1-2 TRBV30 TGTGCCTGGAACAGGGGAAACTATGGCTACACCTTC CAWNRGNYGYTF
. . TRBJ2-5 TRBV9 TGTGCCAGCAACTCCGGCGGTGGGGAGACCCAGTACTTC CASNSGGGETQYF
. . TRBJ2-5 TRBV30 TGTGCCTGGAGTTTAAGGGGAGAGACCCAGTACTTC CAWSLRGETQYF
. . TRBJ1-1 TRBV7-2 TGTGCCAGCAGCTTAGCCAGGGGCGAGAACACTGAAGCTTTCTTT CASSLARGENTEAFF
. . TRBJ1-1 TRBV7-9 TGTGCCAGCAGCCCACAGGAGAACACTGAAGCTTTCTTT CASSPQENTEAFF
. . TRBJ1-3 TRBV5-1 TGCGCCAGCAGCTTGCTCCACGGGCCAGGAAACACCATATATTTT CASSLLHGPGNTIYF
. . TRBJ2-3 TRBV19 TGTGCCAGTACTTCGAGGGGCACAGATACGCAGTATTTT CASTSRGTDTQYF
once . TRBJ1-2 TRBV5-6 TGTGCCAGCAGGACGGCCCCGGGGGCAAACGCTTATGGCTACACCTTC CASRTAPGANAYGYTF
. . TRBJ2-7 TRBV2 TGTGCCAGCAGCCGAGCCTACGAGCAGTACTTC CASSRAYEQYF
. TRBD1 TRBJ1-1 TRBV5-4 TGTGCCAGCAACAGGGGCGGGGGAAACACTGAAGCTTTCTTT CASNRGGGNTEAFF
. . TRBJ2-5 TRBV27 TGTGCCAGCAGTTTAAGAGGAGAGGGGACCCAGTACTTC CASSLRGEGTQYF
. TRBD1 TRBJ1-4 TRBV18 TGTGCCAGCTCACGGACTCAAACCCAGGGGGGGAATGAAAAACTGTTTTTT CASSRTQTQGGNEKLFF
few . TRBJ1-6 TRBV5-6 TGTGCCAGCAGCTTCCGGGCTGGAGATTCACCCCTCCACTTT CASSFRAGDSPLHF
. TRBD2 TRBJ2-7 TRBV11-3 TGTGCCAGCAGCTTAGGTTCTAGCGGAGGCTACGAGCAGTACTTC CASSLGSSGGYEQYF
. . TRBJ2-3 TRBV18 TGTGCCAGCTCACCACGAGCCCCGGGCGGGAGCACAGATACGCAGTATTTT CASSPRAPGGSTDTQYF
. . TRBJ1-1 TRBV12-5 TGTGCTAGTGGCCCCAGGGGAGCCACTGAAGCTTTCTTT CASGPRGATEAFF
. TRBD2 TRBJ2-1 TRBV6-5 TGTGCCAGCAGGAGACTAGCGGGAGGATACAATGAGCAGTTCTTC CASRRLAGGYNEQFF
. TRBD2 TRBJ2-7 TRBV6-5 TGTGCCAGCAGTTACACGTTGACTAGCGGGAGAGTCGAGCAGTACTTC CASSYTLTSGRVEQYF
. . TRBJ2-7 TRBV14 TGTGCCAGCAGCGTACGCTACGGGTCCGAGCAGTACTTC CASSVRYGSEQYF
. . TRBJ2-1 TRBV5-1 TGCGCCAGCAGCCATCCGGACAGTTCCAATGAGCAGTTCTTC CASSHPDSSNEQFF
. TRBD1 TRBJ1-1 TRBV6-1 TGTGCCAGCAGTGCACAGGGGACCCCTGAAGCTTTCTTT CASSAQGTPEAFF
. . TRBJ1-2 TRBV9 TGTGCCAGCAGCGTCAGCGATCTGGCCCGCTATGGCTACACCTTC CASSVSDLARYGYTF
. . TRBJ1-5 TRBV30 TGTGCCTGGAGTCAGTTTTTGAGCAATCAGCCCCAGCATTTT CAWSQFLSNQPQHF
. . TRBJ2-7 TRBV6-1 TGTGCCAGCAGTGAACTGCACGAGCAGTACTTC CASSELHEQYF
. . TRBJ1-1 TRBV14 TGTGCCAGCAGCCAGGGGCTGTGGGACACTGAAGCTTTCTTT CASSQGLWDTEAFF
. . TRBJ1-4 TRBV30 TGTGCCTGGACGCCCCCGGGGGGGTCCCTAAAACTGTTTTTT CAWTPPGGSLKLFF
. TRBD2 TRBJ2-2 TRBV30 TGTGCCTGGAGTGCTAGCGGGAGGGGCCTTGCCGGGGAGCTGTTTTTT CAWSASGRGLAGELFF
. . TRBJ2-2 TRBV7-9 TGTGCCAGCAGCCTCCCTCGCGGGGAGCTGTTTTTT CASSLPRGELFF
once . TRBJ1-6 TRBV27 TGTGCCAGCAGGTCCCGGGACAAAGTGATTTCACCCCTCCACTTT CASRSRDKVISPLHF
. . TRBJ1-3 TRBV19 TGTGCCAGTAGTATAGCTAGTCGGAGCTCTGGAAACACCATATATTTT CASSIASRSSGNTIYF
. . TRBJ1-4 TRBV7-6 TGTGCCAGCAGCCAAAACCGGGCGGGGGCTAATGAAAAACTGTTTTTT CASSQNRAGANEKLFF
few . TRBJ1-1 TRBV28 TGTGCCAGCATGGGGGCCGTAAACAGGGCCGCGAACACTGAAGCTTTCTTT CASMGAVNRAANTEAFF
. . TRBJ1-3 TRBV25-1 TGTGCCAGCACTTTCGCAGGGGAAGGCCGTGGAAACACCATATATTTT CASTFAGEGRGNTIYF